Listed below are T cell receptor beta chains from one sample, sequenced in a study of shared clonotypes between healthy human individuals. Some clones are missing from TCRdb's copy, which holds only in-frame ones; the method was immunoSEQ multiplex PCR. The sample holds about 2 million clones, about 94% seen once. The specimen sequenced was naive CD8+ T cells sorted from blood. These receptors were collected from a man aged 18 to 35 in good health. CDR3s include the opening cysteine and the closing phenylalanine or tryptophan. The D gene is left open where the match is weak. Not every row has a clone size; where given, it reads once, few, many or a size class.

V	D	size	J	DNA	CDR3
TRBV6-1	NA	NA	TRBJ1-4	TGTGCCAGCAGTGAGCACTTTAATGAAAAACTGTTTTTT	CASSEHFNEKLFF
TRBV6-1	NA	NA	TRBJ1-1	TGTGCCAGCATTGGGGACCCCTTTTTACCTGAAGCTTTCTTT	CASIGDPFLPEAFF
TRBV2	TRBD1	once	TRBJ1-5	TGTGCCAGCAGTGACAGTAGGGGGCTCCAGCCCCAGCATTTT	CASSDSRGLQPQHF
TRBV11-2	TRBD1	NA	TRBJ1-1	TGTGCCAGCAGCCCAGGACAGGGGAGCACTGAAGCTTTCTTT	CASSPGQGSTEAFF
TRBV6-6	NA	NA	TRBJ2-3	TGTGCCAGCAGTTATCTTCCGGGACGGACAGATACGCAGTATTTT	CASSYLPGRTDTQYF
TRBV19	NA	NA	TRBJ1-5	TGTGCCAGTAGTATAGATCCCAGGTGGTATCAGCCCCAGCATTTT	CASSIDPRWYQPQHF
TRBV9	TRBD1	NA	TRBJ1-2	TGTGCCAGCAGCGTAGTCCCTGACAGGGGGTCAAACTATGGCTACACCTTC	CASSVVPDRGSNYGYTF
TRBV6-6	TRBD1	once	TRBJ2-7	TGTGCCAGCAGTCCTGACAGGGGGCTCTACGAGCAGTACTTC	CASSPDRGLYEQYF
TRBV4-1	NA	NA	TRBJ2-1	TGCGCCAGCAGTTCGACTCGAGCCTACAATGAGCAGTTCTTC	CASSSTRAYNEQFF
TRBV6-6	NA	NA	TRBJ2-7	TGTGCCAGCAGTGCCGGATACGAGCAGTACTTC	CASSAGYEQYF
TRBV6-6	NA	NA	TRBJ1-1	TGTGCCACATCCTCAGGGGACACTGAAGCTTTCTTT	CATSSGDTEAFF
TRBV7-9	NA	NA	TRBJ2-7	TGTGCCAGCAGCTTAGCTGTAGACTACGAGCAGTACTTC	CASSLAVDYEQYF
TRBV5-1	TRBD1	NA	TRBJ2-7	TGCGCCAGCAGCTTGGATATCACCGGGACAGGGGGCTACGAGCAGTACTTC	CASSLDITGTGGYEQYF
TRBV5-1	NA	NA	TRBJ2-2	TGCGCCAGCAGCTTCCCAGGGACCGGGGAGCTGTTTTTT	CASSFPGTGELFF
TRBV5-1	NA	NA	TRBJ1-2	TGCGCCAGCAGCCAGGAGGGAAGCTATGGCTACACCTTC	CASSQEGSYGYTF
TRBV9	NA	once	TRBJ2-2	TGTGCCAGCAGCGACTACGGGAGTTCGAACACCGGGGAGCTGTTTTTT	CASSDYGSSNTGELFF
TRBV5-4	NA	NA	TRBJ2-7	TGTGCCAGCAGCACCGGACACCACTACGAGCAGTACTTC	CASSTGHHYEQYF
TRBV6-5	NA	NA	TRBJ1-1	TGTGCCAGCAGTTACCCAGGGTACACTGAAGCTTTCTTT	CASSYPGYTEAFF
TRBV5-1	NA	NA	TRBJ2-3	TGCGCCAGCATCGGGGACCAACTTTTCAGCACAGATACGCAGTATTTT	CASIGDQLFSTDTQYF
TRBV28	NA	NA	TRBJ2-7	TGTGCCAGCAGCACCAGGGTGGGGCCTGGCAACTCCTACGAGCAGTACTTC	CASSTRVGPGNSYEQYF
TRBV7-9	NA	NA	TRBJ2-1	TGTGCCAGCAGCTTGGCGGTATACAATGAGCAGTTCTTC	CASSLAVYNEQFF
TRBV7-9	TRBD2	NA	TRBJ2-1	TGTGCCAGCAGCTTTTCTAGCGGGGTAAGCTCCTACAATGAGCAGTTCTTC	CASSFSSGVSSYNEQFF
TRBV27	NA	once	TRBJ2-3	TGTGCCAGCACCCCCATAGGGGGGGCTGGAGATACGCAGTATTTT	CASTPIGGAGDTQYF
TRBV13	NA	NA	TRBJ2-2	TGTGCCAGCAGCTTAGGGCTAGGCGGGGAGCTGTTTTTT	CASSLGLGGELFF
TRBV6-5	NA	NA	TRBJ1-6	TGTGCCAGCACTGATGCAGGTCGCAATTCACCCCTCCACTTT	CASTDAGRNSPLHF
TRBV30	NA	NA	TRBJ2-1	TGTGCCTGGGGAAATGGGGACGGCAACAATGAGCAGTTCTTC	CAWGNGDGNNEQFF
TRBV2	NA	NA	TRBJ2-2	TGTGCCAGCTCAGGGGCAACTACGAACACCGGGGAGCTGTTTTTT	CASSGATTNTGELFF
TRBV21-1	NA	NA	TRBJ1-2	TGTGCCAGCAGCAAGAAGGACAGTCTTAACTATGGCTACACCTTC	CASSKKDSLNYGYTF
TRBV2	TRBD2	NA	TRBJ2-3	TGTGCCAGCAGTGACCTTGGTAGCGGGGGAACAGATACGCAGTATTTT	CASSDLGSGGTDTQYF
TRBV4-1	NA	NA	TRBJ1-3	TGCGCCAGCAGCCAAGAACCCAGGGATGGAAACACCATATATTTT	CASSQEPRDGNTIYF
TRBV7-9	TRBD1	NA	TRBJ2-7	TGTGCCAGCACGGACAGGGACTACGAGCAGTACTTC	CASTDRDYEQYF
TRBV11-2	NA	once	TRBJ2-3	TGTGCCAGCAGCTTAGATCCCCATACGCAGTATTTT	CASSLDPHTQYF
TRBV5-6	NA	NA	TRBJ2-1	TGTGCCAGCAGCGTGAGTGGGGATGAGCAGTTCTTC	CASSVSGDEQFF
TRBV7-9	TRBD1	NA	TRBJ2-3	TGTGCCAGCAGCCTGACAGGGTTTGGCACAGATACGCAGTATTTT	CASSLTGFGTDTQYF
TRBV13	TRBD1	few	TRBJ2-1	TGTGCCAGCAGCGAAGGGACAGGCAATGAGCAGTTCTTC	CASSEGTGNEQFF
TRBV5-4	TRBD1	NA	TRBJ1-4	TGTGCCAGCAGCTACGACAGGGGTGGGGAAAAACTGTTTTTT	CASSYDRGGEKLFF
TRBV6-6	NA	NA	TRBJ2-1	TGTGCCAGCAGGACCTGGATGGGAGAGCAGTTCTTC	CASRTWMGEQFF
TRBV9	NA	NA	TRBJ1-6	TGTGCCAGCAGCGTAGGAACACCTAATTCACCCCTCCACTTT	CASSVGTPNSPLHF
TRBV7-9	TRBD2	NA	TRBJ2-7	TGTGCCAGCAGCCCCCCAGAGCGGGGGGGCAGCCAGAGCTCCTACGAGCAGTACTTC	CASSPPERGGSQSSYEQYF
TRBV19	NA	NA	TRBJ2-2	TGTGCCAGTGTTGATGCGGGAAGTGCCGGGGAGCTGTTTTTT	CASVDAGSAGELFF
TRBV6-5	NA	NA	TRBJ2-7	TGTGCCAGCAGTTACACTGGGGCTTCCTACGAGCAGTACTTC	CASSYTGASYEQYF
TRBV18	NA	NA	TRBJ2-2	TGTGCCAGCTCACTCCAATACTCCGGGGAGCTGTTTTTT	CASSLQYSGELFF
TRBV28	TRBD2	NA	TRBJ2-1	TGTGCCAGCAGTTTTTCTACTAGCGGGGGGACCTCCTACAATGAGCAGTTCTTC	CASSFSTSGGTSYNEQFF
TRBV4-1	NA	NA	TRBJ1-2	TGCGCCAGCAGCCACCTGGGACTCTCCCCTGGCTACACCTTC	CASSHLGLSPGYTF
TRBV11-3	NA	NA	TRBJ2-2	TGTGCCAGCAGCCCTCGGACGGGCACCGGGGAGCTGTTTTTT	CASSPRTGTGELFF
TRBV9	NA	NA	TRBJ2-7	TGTGCCAGCAGCGTAGGTACCGAGCAGTACTTC	CASSVGTEQYF
TRBV4-3	TRBD1	NA	TRBJ1-2	TGCGCCAGCAGTCCGGGACAGGGTTGGGGCTACACCTTC	CASSPGQGWGYTF
TRBV6-1	TRBD2	NA	TRBJ2-7	TGTGCCAGCAGTGAAGGTTCAGGACTAGCGGGGACCGAGCAGTACTTC	CASSEGSGLAGTEQYF
TRBV19	TRBD1	NA	TRBJ1-5	TGTGCCAGTAGTATAGATCCGACAGGGGGTCAGCCCCAGCATTTT	CASSIDPTGGQPQHF
TRBV25-1	NA	NA	TRBJ2-7	TGTGCCAGCAGTCCGGTCCGGGGAGAACGGGAGCAGTACTTC	CASSPVRGEREQYF
TRBV11-2	TRBD2	NA	TRBJ2-3	TGTGCCAGCAGCTTTAGCGGGCGCACAGATACGCAGTATTTT	CASSFSGRTDTQYF
TRBV4-2	TRBD1	NA	TRBJ2-7	TGTGCCAGCAGCCACACCGGGACAGCCTCCTACGAGCAGTACTTC	CASSHTGTASYEQYF
TRBV29-1	NA	NA	TRBJ1-3	TGCAGCGTTGCGGGGCAGGGGTTTTCTGGAAACACCATATATTTT	CSVAGQGFSGNTIYF
TRBV4-1	TRBD1	NA	TRBJ2-7	TGCGCCAGCAGCCAAGATGGGACAGGGGGCAGCGAGCAGTACTTC	CASSQDGTGGSEQYF
TRBV13	TRBD1	NA	TRBJ2-7	TGTGCCAGCAGCGAAAGGACAGGGGCCTTCTCCTACGAGCAGTACTTC	CASSERTGAFSYEQYF
TRBV5-1	TRBD1	NA	TRBJ1-5	TGCGCCAGCAGCCCCCCGGACAGGGAGAAGAGCAATCAGCCCCAGCATTTT	CASSPPDREKSNQPQHF
TRBV13	NA	NA	TRBJ1-2	TGTGCCAGCAGCTTAGGCGGCAACAGGGACGCCTATGGCTACACCTTC	CASSLGGNRDAYGYTF
TRBV27	NA	NA	TRBJ2-5	TGTGCCAGCAGTTTACAGTACCAAGAGACCCAGTACTTC	CASSLQYQETQYF
TRBV7-9	TRBD1	NA	TRBJ2-7	TGTGCCAGCAGCAACAGGGGGCCCTACGAGCAGTACTTC	CASSNRGPYEQYF
TRBV9	NA	NA	TRBJ1-1	TGTGCCAGCAGCGACTCGAACACTGAAGCTTTCTTT	CASSDSNTEAFF